The 18 T cell receptor beta chains given below trace back to one sample, sequenced in a study of blood T cell repertoires in COVID-19. Clones were read by immunoSEQ multiplex PCR, and TCRdb kept only the in-frame ones, dropping some. The table lists fewer than 250,000 clones, 92% of them singletons. Input material: peripheral blood. The receptors were gathered from a man between 25 and 39 years old with acute or convalescent COVID-19.

The gene calls are TRBV15 and TRBJ2-2; TRBD2 agrees at 10 bases. Germline V gene lookup returns CDR1 LNHNV and CDR2 YYDKDF (reference sequence). The V segment lost 9 bases and the J segment 0 bases; nucleotides outside the gene matches: 10. The CDR3 runs to 17 residues. The CDR3 nucleotides are TGTGCCACTCCGATAGCGGGGGGAACTGCGAACACCGGGGAGCTGTTTTTT. It is translated as CATPIAGGTANTGELFF.

This chain joins TRBV28 and TRBJ2-3, with TRBD2 matching over 7 bases. The germline V gene encodes CDR1 MDHEN and CDR2 SYDVKM. The V and J ends lost 3 bases and 2 bases, in that order; junction bases with no gene match: 5. The CDR3 runs to 15 residues. The CDR3 DNA follows: TGTGCCAGCAGTTTGCCCCGGGGGGACACAGATACGCAGTATTTT. Its protein product is CASSLPRGDTDTQYF.

The J gene is TRBJ2-3, the V gene TRBV5-8; D unclear. V lost 3 bases to trimming and J lost 3 bases, with 5 bases between them. Germline V gene data show CDR1 as SGHTS and CDR2 as YDEGEE. The length of the CDR3 is 12 residues. Written as DNA, the CDR3 is TGTGCCAGCAGCTACCGGACAGATACGCAGTATTTT. Protein: CASSYRTDTQYF. The full variable domain, its missing parts supplied by reference TRBV5-8 and TRBJ2-3, is EAGVTQSPTHLIKTRGQQATLRCSPISGHTSVYWYQQALGLGLQFLLWYDEGEERNRGNFPPRFSGRQFPNYSSELNVNALELEDSALYLCASSYRTDTQYFGPGTRLTVL.

The sample holds one count of this clone. The J gene is TRBJ2-4, the V gene TRBV6-6; D not certain. The germline V gene has CDR1 MNHNY and CDR2 SVGAGI (reference sequence). This CDR3 has 11 amino acids. Trimming pared 5 bases from V and 5 bases from J, leaving 4 bases between. In nucleotides, the CDR3 is TGTGCCAGCAGTCCCGAAAACATTCAGTACTTC. Translation: CASSPENIQYF.

V gene TRBV4-1 combines with J gene TRBJ2-7, with D perhaps TRBD1 (5 bases). This CDR3 contains 14 residues. In germline, CDR1 is MGHRA, CDR2 YSYEKL. Deletions cut 0 bases from V and 4 bases from J, with 10 bases between. The DNA of the CDR3 is TGCGCCAGCAGCCAAGACCCAGGGTTATACGAGCAGTACTTC. Protein: CASSQDPGLYEQYF.

V gene TRBV19 combines with J gene TRBJ1-1; the match to TRBD1 covers 9 bases. The CDR3 consists of 15 residues. V lost 5 bases to trimming and J lost 1 base; unmatched junction nucleotides: 5. In germline, CDR1 is LNHDA, CDR2 SQIVND (reference sequence). The CDR3 loop is CASSSTGGSNTEAFF. The CDR3 DNA follows: TGTGCCAGTAGTTCGACAGGGGGTTCGAACACTGAAGCTTTCTTT.

The genes are TRBV18 and TRBJ2-6; D may be TRBD1 (5 bases). With 0 bases removed from V and 0 bases from J, the gap between germline ends came to 6 bases. Looked up from germline, CDR1 is KGHSH and CDR2 is LQKENI. The CDR3 totals 16 residues. The CDR3 region has the DNA TGTGCCAGCTCACCACCCCAGGGCTCTGGGGCCAACGTCCTGACTTTC. Amino acids: CASSPPQGSGANVLTF.

Comments on this clone: Because it lacks the conserved phenylalanine or tryptophan at the end, this CDR3 is likely a read error. The DNA is left out, because the CDR3 cannot be placed on it with certainty; the CDR3 is given as TCRdb lists it. The gene calls are TRBV5-8 and TRBJ2-3; no check of the table's D call, TRBD2, against the DNA was made. CDR1 and CDR2 from the germline V gene are SGHTS and YDEGEE. The CDR3 extends over 13 residues, inclusive of both ends. CDR3 amino acids: CASSRVSPTGTQG.

This CDR3 reads CAIIRRGRLFF. CDR3 bases: TGTGCCATCATCAGGCGGGGGAGACTGTTTTTT. The chain has TRBV2 and TRBJ1-4; the D gene is possibly TRBD1 (5 bases). The CDR3 is 11 amino acids. The V gene lost 10 bases and the J gene lost 13 bases, with 16 bases spanning the gap. Looked up from germline, CDR1 is SNHLY and CDR2 is FYNNEI. The whole variable domain, filled in from reference TRBV2 and TRBJ1-4, reads EPEVTQTPSHQVTQMGQEVILRCVPISNHLYFYWYRQILGQKVEFLVSFYNNEISEKSEIFDDQFSVERPDGSNFTLKIRSTKLEDSAMYFCAIIRRGRLFFGSGTQLSVL.

The chain links TRBV19 to TRBJ1-1, with 7 bases lining up with TRBD1. CDR1 LNHDA and CDR2 SQIVND come from the germline V gene (reference sequence). The length of the CDR3 is 16 residues. V lost 7 bases to trimming and J lost 0 bases; unmatched junction nucleotides: 11. The CDR3 sequence: CASKQFLTGLNTEAFF. The CDR3 DNA reads TGTGCCAGTAAGCAATTCCTGACAGGGCTGAACACTGAAGCTTTCTTT.

V usage is TRBV7-9 and J usage is TRBJ2-5; 7 bases map to TRBD2. Germline V gene data show CDR1 as SEHNR and CDR2 as FQNEAQ (reference sequence). The length of the CDR3 is 13 residues. Unmatched junction bases numbered 1, after V lost 6 bases and J lost 0 bases. DNA of the CDR3: TGTGCCAGCAGAGGACTAGACCAAGAGACCCAGTACTTC. This encodes CASRGLDQETQYF. The full variable domain, rest sourced from reference TRBV7-9 and TRBJ2-5, is DTGVSQNPRHKITKRGQNVTFRCDPISEHNRLYWYRQTLGQGPEFLTYFQNEAQLEKSRLLSDRFSAERPKGSFSTLEIQRTEQGDSAMYLCASRGLDQETQYFGPGTRLLVL.

The V call is TRBV18, the J call TRBJ2-7; no definite D call. The V end lost 5 bases, the J end lost 7 bases, and 12 bases lay between the germline ends. The CDR3 has 12 residues. The germline gives CDR1 KGHSH, CDR2 LQKENI. CDR3 region: CASSSYADEQYF. The CDR3 region has the DNA TGTGCCAGCTCATCCTACGCGGATGAGCAGTACTTC.

The chain combines TRBV5-1 with TRBJ1-6, with a possible D match to TRBD1 (6 bases). This CDR3 region has 15 residues. The germline CDR1 and CDR2 sequences are SGHRS and YFSETQ. V lost 0 bases and J 5 bases, leaving 9 bases between the germline ends. CDR3 amino acids: CASSLGTVDNSPLHF. CDR3 bases: TGCGCCAGCAGCTTGGGGACAGTAGATAATTCACCCCTCCACTTT.

The chain employs TRBV7-2 and TRBJ1-5; D is uncertain. Germline V gene sequence: CDR1 SGHTA, CDR2 FQGNSA. The V and J ends lost 4 bases and 5 bases respectively, with 9 bases between them. The CDR3 sequence is 13 residues long. The CDR3: CASSSQRDQPQHF. CDR3 sequence (DNA): TGTGCCAGCAGCTCGCAGCGCGATCAGCCCCAGCATTTT.

This clone was counted many times. This rearrangement joins TRBV3-1 (or the pseudogene TRBV3-2) to TRBJ2-5; TRBD1 might be the D (6 bases). Germline lookup yields CDR1 LGHDT and CDR2 YNNKEL (reference sequence). This CDR3 region has 12 residues. The V gene lost 3 bases and the J gene lost 4 bases, with 6 bases spanning the gap. The CDR3 is CASSHRGETQYF. The CDR3 bases are TGTGCCAGCAGCCACAGGGGAGAGACCCAGTACTTC.

The genes are TRBV7-8 and TRBJ2-3, with 11 bases matching TRBD2. J gave up 6 bases and V 4 bases, and 9 bases lay outside the gene matches. Germline V gives CDR1 SGHVS, CDR2 FQNEAQ. The CDR3 has 16 residues. The CDR3 DNA reads as TGTGCCAGCAGCTCCTTAGCGGGGGGGCCTTGGGATACGCAGTATTTT. Translated: CASSSLAGGPWDTQYF.

The chain couples TRBV4-1 to TRBJ2-2; no firm D call. V gave up 1 base and J gave up 5 bases, with 8 bases separating them. In germline, CDR1 is MGHRA, CDR2 YSYEKL. The CDR3 totals 14 residues. The CDR3 DNA reads as TGCGCCAGCAGCCAAGGTCGCGAAACCGGGGAGCTGTTTTTT. Protein product: CASSQGRETGELFF.

This clone was counted once. J is TRBJ2-1 and V is TRBV5-8, with 9 positions matching TRBD2. This CDR3 spans 16 amino acids. The V and J ends lost 10 bases and 0 bases, in that order; junction bases with no gene match: 11. Germline assignment: CDR1 SGHTS and CDR2 YDEGEE. CDR3 sequence (DNA): TGTGCCCACGGTAGGGTAGCGGGAGCCTCCTACAATGAGCAGTTCTTC. Protein product: CAHGRVAGASYNEQFF.